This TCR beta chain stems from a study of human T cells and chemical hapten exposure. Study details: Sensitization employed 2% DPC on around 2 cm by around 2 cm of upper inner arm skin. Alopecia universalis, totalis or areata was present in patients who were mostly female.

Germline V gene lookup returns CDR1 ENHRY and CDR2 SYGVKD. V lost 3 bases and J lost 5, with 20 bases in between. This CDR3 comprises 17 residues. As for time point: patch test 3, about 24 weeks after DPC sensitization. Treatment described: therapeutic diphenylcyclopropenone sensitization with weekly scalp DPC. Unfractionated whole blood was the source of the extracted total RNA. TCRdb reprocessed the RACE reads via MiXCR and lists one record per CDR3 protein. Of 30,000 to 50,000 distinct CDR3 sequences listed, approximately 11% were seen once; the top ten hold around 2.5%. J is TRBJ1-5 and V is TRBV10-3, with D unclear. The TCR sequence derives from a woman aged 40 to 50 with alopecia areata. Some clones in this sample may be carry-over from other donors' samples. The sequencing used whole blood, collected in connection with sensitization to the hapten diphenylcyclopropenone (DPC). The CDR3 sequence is CAISDNAGKGGDQPQHF. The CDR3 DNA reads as TGTGCCATCAGTGATAACGCGGGGAAGGGTGGAGATCAGCCCCAGCATTTT.